This is a list of T cell receptor beta chains from one sample in a study of T cell responses to AZD1222 COVID-19 vaccine. Method: immunoSEQ multiplex PCR; TCRdb's copy keeps in-frame clones and lacks some. The sample has 130,000 or so clones; approximately 90% are singletons. Sequencing was performed on peripheral blood, taken 28 days after the second AZD1222 dose. The receptors come from an adult who received the AZD1222 COVID-19 vaccine. Both conserved end residues are part of each CDR3. The D gene is left open where the match is weak. Clone size is stated in some rows and not others, as once, few, many or a class when expanded.

j_call: TRBJ2-4; clone_size: NA; d_call: NA; v_call: TRBV11-2; cdr3_aa: CASSLTQVRSKNIQYF; cdr3_nt: TGTGCCAGCAGCTTAACCCAGGTTAGATCCAAAAACATTCAGTACTTC
j_call: TRBJ1-2; clone_size: NA; d_call: NA; v_call: TRBV18; cdr3_aa: CASSLRTANYGYTF; cdr3_nt: TGTGCCAGCTCACTCCGGACTGCAAACTATGGCTACACCTTC
j_call: TRBJ1-6; clone_size: NA; d_call: NA; v_call: TRBV7-8; cdr3_aa: CASSLVIRPGDNSPLHF; cdr3_nt: TGTGCCAGCAGCTTAGTAATCCGGCCAGGGGATAATTCACCCCTCCACTTT
j_call: TRBJ1-1; clone_size: NA; d_call: NA; v_call: TRBV4-3; cdr3_aa: CASSQGGNTEAFF; cdr3_nt: TGCGCCAGCAGCCAAGGTGGGAACACTGAAGCTTTCTTT
j_call: TRBJ2-2; clone_size: once; d_call: TRBD2; v_call: TRBV5-6; cdr3_aa: CASSRIAGGPGELFF; cdr3_nt: TGTGCCAGCAGCCGGATAGCGGGAGGTCCCGGGGAGCTGTTTTTT
j_call: TRBJ2-1; clone_size: NA; d_call: TRBD2; v_call: TRBV6-1; cdr3_aa: CASSARIGTSGISSYNEQFF; cdr3_nt: TGTGCCAGCAGTGCTCGGATTGGGACTAGCGGGATCAGCTCCTACAATGAGCAGTTCTTC
j_call: TRBJ1-6; clone_size: NA; d_call: NA; v_call: TRBV7-2; cdr3_aa: CASSNNNSPLHF; cdr3_nt: TGTGCCAGCAGCAACAATAATTCACCCCTCCACTTT
j_call: TRBJ1-3; clone_size: NA; d_call: NA; v_call: TRBV19; cdr3_aa: CASSIVGRLRGNTIYF; cdr3_nt: TGTGCCAGTAGTATCGTAGGAAGGCTGAGAGGAAACACCATATATTTT
j_call: TRBJ1-1; clone_size: few; d_call: NA; v_call: TRBV27; cdr3_aa: CASSLRALTEAFF; cdr3_nt: TGTGCCAGCAGTTTACGAGCCCTCACTGAAGCTTTCTTT
j_call: TRBJ1-2; clone_size: NA; d_call: NA; v_call: TRBV7-2; cdr3_aa: CASSLAVGNLYGYTF; cdr3_nt: TGTGCCAGCAGCTTAGCGGTGGGAAACCTCTATGGCTACACCTTC
j_call: TRBJ2-5; clone_size: NA; d_call: NA; v_call: TRBV20-1; cdr3_aa: CSGIYLETQYF; cdr3_nt: TGCAGTGGTATCTACCTAGAGACCCAGTACTTC
j_call: TRBJ2-5; clone_size: NA; d_call: TRBD2; v_call: TRBV6-2/TRBV6-3; cdr3_aa: CASSYGVRLAWQETQYF; cdr3_nt: TGTGCCAGCAGTTACGGAGTACGACTAGCTTGGCAAGAGACCCAGTACTTC
j_call: TRBJ2-7; clone_size: NA; d_call: NA; v_call: TRBV27; cdr3_aa: CASTPGPPAAYEQYF; cdr3_nt: TGTGCCAGCACCCCAGGGCCCCCAGCTGCCTACGAGCAGTACTTC
j_call: TRBJ1-4; clone_size: NA; d_call: NA; v_call: TRBV14; cdr3_aa: CASSPRLDSTPTNEKLFF; cdr3_nt: TGTGCCAGCAGCCCCCGACTAGATTCGACGCCAACTAATGAAAAACTGTTTTTT
j_call: TRBJ1-4; clone_size: NA; d_call: TRBD1; v_call: TRBV7-9; cdr3_aa: CASSPGQGDEKLFF; cdr3_nt: TGTGCCAGCAGCCCGGGACAGGGGGATGAAAAACTGTTTTTT
j_call: TRBJ1-6; clone_size: NA; d_call: NA; v_call: TRBV6-5; cdr3_aa: CASSYSKGVSPLHF; cdr3_nt: TGTGCCAGCAGTTACTCGAAGGGGGTTTCACCCCTCCACTTT
j_call: TRBJ1-2; clone_size: NA; d_call: NA; v_call: TRBV5-4; cdr3_aa: CASSFSTLPLGYTF; cdr3_nt: TGTGCCAGCAGCTTCTCCACCTTACCGCTCGGCTACACCTTC
j_call: TRBJ1-2; clone_size: NA; d_call: TRBD1; v_call: TRBV10-3; cdr3_aa: CAISERQGNGYTF; cdr3_nt: TGTGCCATCAGTGAGCGACAGGGGAATGGCTACACCTTC
j_call: TRBJ2-1; clone_size: NA; d_call: NA; v_call: TRBV11-2; cdr3_aa: CASRVELSEQFF; cdr3_nt: TGTGCCAGCAGGGTCGAGCTCTCTGAGCAGTTCTTC
j_call: TRBJ2-3; clone_size: NA; d_call: NA; v_call: TRBV14; cdr3_aa: CASSQNTDTQYF; cdr3_nt: TGTGCCAGCAGCCAAAACACAGATACGCAGTATTTT
j_call: TRBJ1-1; clone_size: NA; d_call: NA; v_call: TRBV3-1/TRBV3-2; cdr3_aa: CASSQDTPGGQGPMNTEAFF; cdr3_nt: TGTGCCAGCAGCCAAGACACCCCCGGCGGGCAGGGACCTATGAACACTGAAGCTTTCTTT
j_call: TRBJ1-2; clone_size: NA; d_call: NA; v_call: TRBV20-1; cdr3_aa: CSASRGNGYTF; cdr3_nt: TGCAGTGCTAGTCGAGGGAACGGCTACACCTTC
j_call: TRBJ2-7; clone_size: NA; d_call: NA; v_call: TRBV2; cdr3_aa: CASSGLVGSGEQYF; cdr3_nt: TGTGCCAGCAGTGGGCTAGTGGGATCGGGCGAGCAGTACTTC
j_call: TRBJ2-5; clone_size: once; d_call: NA; v_call: TRBV10-3; cdr3_aa: CAISDRLEETQYF; cdr3_nt: TGTGCCATCAGCGATCGTCTGGAAGAGACCCAGTACTTC
j_call: TRBJ1-6; clone_size: once; d_call: NA; v_call: TRBV12-5; cdr3_aa: CASGLARHISKVPTRPLHF; cdr3_nt: TGTGCTAGTGGTTTGGCCAGACACATCTCCAAGGTCCCAACGCGGCCCCTCCACTTT
j_call: TRBJ2-7; clone_size: once; d_call: NA; v_call: TRBV6-5; cdr3_aa: CASRSDSNSGEQYF; cdr3_nt: TGTGCCAGCAGGTCGGACAGTAACTCGGGCGAGCAGTACTTC
j_call: TRBJ2-3; clone_size: once; d_call: TRBD2; v_call: TRBV6-6; cdr3_aa: CASSYPGTRPDTQYF; cdr3_nt: TGTGCCAGCAGTTACCCAGGGACTAGGCCAGATACGCAGTATTTT
j_call: TRBJ1-4; clone_size: NA; d_call: TRBD1; v_call: TRBV3-1/TRBV3-2; cdr3_aa: CASSQQTGFGEKLFF; cdr3_nt: TGTGCCAGCAGCCAGCAGACAGGGTTTGGGGAAAAACTGTTTTTT
j_call: TRBJ1-1; clone_size: NA; d_call: NA; v_call: TRBV5-1; cdr3_aa: CASSDGGNTEAFF; cdr3_nt: TGCGCCAGCAGCGATGGGGGGAACACTGAAGCTTTCTTT
j_call: TRBJ1-6; clone_size: NA; d_call: NA; v_call: TRBV12-3/TRBV12-4; cdr3_aa: CASRTGEGPLHF; cdr3_nt: TGTGCCAGCAGGACGGGAGAGGGGCCCCTCCACTTT
j_call: TRBJ2-3; clone_size: NA; d_call: TRBD1; v_call: TRBV19; cdr3_aa: CATQSTGVGDTQYF; cdr3_nt: TGTGCCACTCAGTCCACAGGGGTGGGGGATACGCAGTATTTT
j_call: TRBJ1-1; clone_size: NA; d_call: NA; v_call: TRBV25-1; cdr3_aa: CASSEGVGGTEAFF; cdr3_nt: TGTGCCAGCAGTGAGGGGGTGGGAGGCACTGAAGCTTTCTTT
j_call: TRBJ2-2; clone_size: NA; d_call: TRBD2; v_call: TRBV7-3; cdr3_aa: CASSQTSGTNTGELFF; cdr3_nt: TGTGCCAGCAGCCAGACTAGCGGTACGAACACCGGGGAGCTGTTTTTT
j_call: TRBJ2-5; clone_size: NA; d_call: TRBD2; v_call: TRBV19; cdr3_aa: CASSPRGSGRARETQYF; cdr3_nt: TGTGCCAGTAGTCCCAGAGGTAGCGGGAGGGCGAGGGAGACCCAGTACTTC
j_call: TRBJ2-2; clone_size: NA; d_call: TRBD2; v_call: TRBV4-3; cdr3_aa: CASSQEPIFYGTSGATGELFF; cdr3_nt: TGCGCCAGCAGCCAAGAACCCATCTTTTATGGGACTAGCGGAGCCACCGGGGAGCTGTTTTTT
j_call: TRBJ2-7; clone_size: NA; d_call: NA; v_call: TRBV14; cdr3_aa: CASSQDPEGEQYF; cdr3_nt: TGTGCCAGCAGCCAAGATCCGGAGGGAGAGCAGTACTTC
j_call: TRBJ2-1; clone_size: NA; d_call: NA; v_call: TRBV15; cdr3_aa: CATSRRPSGYNEQFF; cdr3_nt: TGTGCCACCAGCAGGCGACCTTCGGGATACAATGAGCAGTTCTTC
j_call: TRBJ2-7; clone_size: NA; d_call: NA; v_call: TRBV27; cdr3_aa: CASSSRGGEQYF; cdr3_nt: TGTGCCAGCAGTTCGAGGGGGGGCGAGCAGTACTTC
j_call: TRBJ1-1; clone_size: NA; d_call: NA; v_call: TRBV6-5; cdr3_aa: CASSYGRNTEAFF; cdr3_nt: TGTGCCAGCAGTTACGGGCGGAACACTGAAGCTTTCTTT
j_call: TRBJ2-2; clone_size: NA; d_call: NA; v_call: TRBV4-3; cdr3_aa: CASSQDLTVTGELFF; cdr3_nt: TGCGCCAGCAGCCAAGATTTAACTGTCACCGGGGAGCTGTTTTTT
j_call: TRBJ2-5; clone_size: NA; d_call: NA; v_call: TRBV9; cdr3_aa: CASSVAGGGARQETQYF; cdr3_nt: TGTGCCAGCAGCGTAGCGGGCGGGGGCGCCCGCCAAGAGACCCAGTACTTC
j_call: TRBJ1-5; clone_size: NA; d_call: NA; v_call: TRBV28; cdr3_aa: CASGRLYSNQPQHF; cdr3_nt: TGTGCCAGCGGAAGGCTGTATAGCAATCAGCCCCAGCATTTT
j_call: TRBJ2-6; clone_size: NA; d_call: NA; v_call: TRBV3-1/TRBV3-2; cdr3_aa: CASSGLRGANVLTF; cdr3_nt: TGTGCCAGCAGCGGGCTACGTGGGGCCAACGTCCTGACTTTC
j_call: TRBJ1-2; clone_size: NA; d_call: NA; v_call: TRBV5-1; cdr3_aa: CASGGWDLNYGYTF; cdr3_nt: TGCGCCAGCGGTGGCTGGGACTTGAACTATGGCTACACCTTC
j_call: TRBJ2-5; clone_size: once; d_call: NA; v_call: TRBV21-1; cdr3_aa: CASSKVMVGPRRVPSQETQYF; cdr3_nt: TGTGCCAGCAGCAAAGTAATGGTGGGGCCGCGACGGGTCCCCTCACAAGAGACCCAGTACTTC
j_call: TRBJ1-2; clone_size: NA; d_call: TRBD1; v_call: TRBV5-1; cdr3_aa: CASSRGTAEIRGYTF; cdr3_nt: TGCGCCAGCAGCCGCGGGACAGCCGAAATCAGGGGCTACACCTTC
j_call: TRBJ2-3; clone_size: NA; d_call: NA; v_call: TRBV2; cdr3_aa: CASIQNRDGDTQYF; cdr3_nt: TGTGCCAGCATTCAAAACCGGGACGGAGATACGCAGTATTTT
j_call: TRBJ2-7; clone_size: NA; d_call: NA; v_call: TRBV3-1/TRBV3-2; cdr3_aa: CASRGLQSYEQYF; cdr3_nt: TGTGCCAGCAGAGGACTACAATCCTACGAGCAGTACTTC
j_call: TRBJ1-2; clone_size: NA; d_call: TRBD1; v_call: TRBV4-3; cdr3_aa: CASSQGDRGNYGYTF; cdr3_nt: TGCGCCAGCAGCCAAGGGGACAGGGGGAACTATGGCTACACCTTC
j_call: TRBJ1-3; clone_size: NA; d_call: NA; v_call: TRBV6-5; cdr3_aa: CASSYSRVSSGNTIYF; cdr3_nt: TGTGCCAGCAGTTATAGCAGGGTCAGCTCTGGAAACACCATATATTTT
j_call: TRBJ1-5; clone_size: NA; d_call: TRBD1; v_call: TRBV10-1; cdr3_aa: CAINSPGGSYSNQPQHF; cdr3_nt: TGCGCCATCAACTCCCCAGGGGGGTCCTATAGCAATCAGCCCCAGCATTTT
j_call: TRBJ1-1; clone_size: few; d_call: NA; v_call: TRBV2; cdr3_aa: CASLPALGTEAFF; cdr3_nt: TGTGCCAGCCTCCCCGCGTTGGGCACTGAAGCTTTCTTT
j_call: TRBJ2-7; clone_size: NA; d_call: TRBD1; v_call: TRBV7-2; cdr3_aa: CASSTPSGGYEQYF; cdr3_nt: TGTGCCAGCAGCACACCTTCAGGGGGCTACGAGCAGTACTTC
j_call: TRBJ2-2; clone_size: NA; d_call: NA; v_call: TRBV7-6; cdr3_aa: CASSPSGLGTGELFF; cdr3_nt: TGTGCCAGCAGCCCTTCGGGGTTAGGCACCGGGGAGCTGTTTTTT
j_call: TRBJ2-1; clone_size: NA; d_call: NA; v_call: TRBV24-1; cdr3_aa: CATSRSYNEQFF; cdr3_nt: TGTGCCACCAGCCGCTCCTACAATGAGCAGTTCTTC
j_call: TRBJ1-6; clone_size: NA; d_call: NA; v_call: TRBV12-3/TRBV12-4; cdr3_aa: CASSGEASPLHF; cdr3_nt: TGTGCCAGCAGTGGGGAGGCTTCACCCCTCCACTTT
j_call: TRBJ1-1; clone_size: NA; d_call: NA; v_call: TRBV7-3; cdr3_aa: CASSRGGNTEAFF; cdr3_nt: TGTGCCAGCAGCAGAGGGGGGAACACTGAAGCTTTCTTT
j_call: TRBJ1-4; clone_size: NA; d_call: NA; v_call: TRBV29-1; cdr3_aa: CSVGRRGLANEKLFF; cdr3_nt: TGCAGCGTTGGGAGACGGGGGCTAGCTAATGAAAAACTGTTTTTT
j_call: TRBJ1-6; clone_size: NA; d_call: NA; v_call: TRBV11-2; cdr3_aa: CASSFGGSSYNSPLHF; cdr3_nt: TGTGCCAGCAGCTTCGGCGGTAGCTCCTATAATTCACCCCTCCACTTT